This T cell receptor (beta chain) was identified during a study of shared clonotypes between healthy human individuals. Here immunoSEQ multiplex PCR was the method, and the copy in TCRdb shows in-frame clones only, minus some. The data contain hundreds of thousands of clones, 73% of them seen just once; the ten biggest clones take up 1.5% to 2%. As concerns this clone: The sample holds other DNA sequences that translate to the same CDR3.

Sequencing was done on a sample of memory CD4+ T cells sorted from blood. The subset here: CD45RA-negative fraction. This receptor was obtained from a woman aged 25 to 39 in good health.

The CDR3 coding sequence is TGCAGTGCCCGGCGTCGAGAGACCCAGTACTTC. It yields the protein CSARRRETQYF. This chain uses TRBV20-1 with TRBJ2-5; D is unclear. The germline gives CDR1 DFQATT, CDR2 SNEGSKA (reference sequence). V was clipped by 6 bases and J by 4 bases, with 9 bases between them. There are 11 residues in the CDR3.